The clone carrying this TCR beta chain was counted between two and nine times. As handled by the study authors: Amplifying reference gene primers gave estimates of nucleated cell counts. The data were produced by immunoSEQ multiplex PCR, yet TCRdb's version contains in-frame clones alone and is incomplete. V, J and clone size are taken as reported in that table, and D and trimming were inferred from the DNA itself. The data contain fewer than 250,000 clones, around nine tenths of them singletons. This entry belongs to a study of blood T cell repertoires in COVID-19. V lost 1 base and J lost 5, with 12 bases in between. Germline loops: CDR1 SEHNR, CDR2 FQNEAQ (reference sequence). CDR3 length equals 15 residues.

Sequenced input: peripheral blood. The receptor was isolated from a man aged 40-55 years with acute or convalescent COVID-19. The V gene is TRBV7-9, the J gene TRBJ2-1, with a tentative D call TRBD1 (6 bases). The CDR3 DNA reads TGTGCCAGCAGCTTAGAGCGGACAGTCAACAATGAGCAGTTCTTC. It is translated as CASSLERTVNNEQFF. The full variable domain, its missing parts supplied by reference TRBV7-9 and TRBJ2-1, is DTGVSQNPRHKITKRGQNVTFRCDPISEHNRLYWYRQTLGQGPEFLTYFQNEAQLEKSRLLSDRFSAERPKGSFSTLEIQRTEQGDSAMYLCASSLERTVNNEQFFGPGTRLTVL.